This is a list of T cell receptor beta chains from one sample in a study of metastatic and nonmetastatic thyroid tumors. Via MiXCR, TCRdb re-called the PCR reads. The data contain about 5,000 clones, 28% of them singletons. Sequenced material: adjacent normal tissue. Receptors originate from a female donor with papillary thyroid cancer or a benign thyroid nodule (not recorded which). Some clones in this sample may be carry-over from other donors' samples. CDR3s include the opening cysteine and the closing phenylalanine or tryptophan. The order of the fields is V gene, CDR3 length, CDR3 protein.

TRBV12-3/TRBV12-4 12 CASSATGRGYTF
TRBV7-9 13 CASSSNRDEGYTF
TRBV9 13 CASSVSDTGELFF
TRBV20-1 22 CSFPASTSAVTSARALSGEQFF
TRBV2 16 CASMIPGGGRTDTQYF
TRBV6-5 15 CASSYSSGTNEKLFF
TRBV14 19 CACSQDRRQGSSLARGYTF
TRBV30 14 CAWSPRRVQETQYF
TRBV12-3/TRBV12-4 15 CASSFRLAGGDTQYF
TRBV5-5 18 CASSSPLEGKAIEEKLFF
TRBV20-1 14 CSARGASGMYEQYF
TRBV4-2 15 CASSGGLAGGYEQYF
TRBV7-9 14 CASSRREGGDEQYF
TRBV4-2 16 CASRQDWSPRRDTQYF
TRBV7-9 14 CASSFDRRTKGYTF
TRBV5-4 15 CASSIGPTPYNEQLF
TRBV6-1 10 CASGIGGYTF
TRBV6-1 13 CATLRGNNSPLHF
TRBV5-8 14 CASSFSGGAGEAFF
TRBV2 18 CASSRSTSGRKRQETQYF
TRBV6-2/TRBV6-3 20 CASSYSGTSGRASGANVLTF
TRBV7-9 14 CASSGGDSFYGYTF
TRBV6-5 14 CASSYSRGDQPQHF
TRBV6-2/TRBV6-3 14 CASSKDRSTDTQYF
TRBV10-3 17 CAISQGGQSFSGNTIYF
TRBV11-2 12 CASSPMNTEAFF
TRBV20-1 13 CSARALVNQPQHF